One sample yielded the 28 T cell receptor beta chains listed below, sequenced in a study of T cell changes during pregnancy in multiple sclerosis. Using immunoSEQ multiplex PCR, the repertoire was profiled, and TCRdb retains in-frame clones only, with some absent. Among fewer than 40,000 clones, around nine tenths were seen once, and the ten largest hold roughly 10%. Sample: CD8+ T cells from peripheral blood mononuclear cells, taken before pregnancy. The receptors originated from a female donor with multiple sclerosis, enrolled in a pregnancy study.

The rearrangement links TRBV12-2 to TRBJ2-5; the table's D call, TRBD2, has no DNA check behind it. TRBV12-2 is shown as a pseudogene. The CDR3 is made up of 20 amino acids. This CDR3 is CASRLDSTRRPKCLMSTQYF. CDR3 sequence (DNA): TGTGCAAGTCGCTTGGACTCTACCAGGCGACCTAAATGTCTGATGTCGACCCAGTACTTC.

The chain uses TRBV30 and TRBJ1-1; the match to TRBD1 covers 7 bases. Germline CDR1 and CDR2: GTSNPN and SVGIG (reference sequence). This CDR3 contains 15 residues. Losses at the gene ends were 1 base for V and 5 bases for J; bases not matched to a gene: 10. For the CDR3, the DNA is TGTGCCTGGAGTGCCTCGGACAGGAGATGGACTGAAGCTTTCTTT. It codes for CAWSASDRRWTEAFF.

V is TRBV5-1 and J is TRBJ1-1, with 9 bases identical to TRBD1. This CDR3 is 15 amino acids long. Germline V CDR1 and CDR2: SGHRS, YFSETQ. V was clipped by 7 bases and J by 0 bases; unmatched bases: 7. DNA of the CDR3: TGCGCCAGCCCCCGGGACAGGGAAGTGAACACTGAAGCTTTCTTT. Amino acid sequence: CASPRDREVNTEAFF. Supplemented by reference TRBV5-1 and TRBJ1-1, the full variable domain reads KAGVTQTPRYLIKTRGQQVTLSCSPISGHRSVSWYQQTPGQGLQFLFEYFSETQRNKGNFPGRFSGRQFSNSRSEMNVSTLELGDSALYLCASPRDREVNTEAFFGQGTRLTVV.

The table lists this clone with a count of one. The V call is TRBV9, the J call TRBJ1-3; perhaps TRBD1 as D (5 bases). The CDR3 consists of 12 residues. V lost 5 bases, J lost 4 bases, and 7 bases lay in between. CDR1 and CDR2 (germline): SGDLS, YYNGEE. CDR3 in DNA: TGTGCCAGCAGAGGGGCCGGAAACACCATATATTTT. It specifies CASRGAGNTIYF.

Only one count was recorded for this clone. The chain uses TRBV5-1 and TRBJ2-5, with a tentative D call TRBD1 (5 bases). Per the germline V gene, CDR1 is SGHRS and CDR2 is YFSETQ. The CDR3 sequence is 15 residues long. The ends were cut back, 4 bases at V and 2 bases at J, with 15 bases in the middle. In DNA form, the CDR3 reads TGCGCCAGCAGCAGGGGCGTGAGACAGCAAGAGACCCAGTACTTC. This translates into CASSRGVRQQETQYF.

The gene calls are TRBV10-2 and TRBJ1-1; D is perhaps TRBD1 (6 bases). V lost 4 bases and J 3 bases, leaving 24 bases between the germline ends. CDR3 length: 18 residues. Germline CDR1 is WSHSY and CDR2 is SAAADI. CDR3 region: CASSGATGGRVRHTEAFF. The CDR3, as DNA: TGCGCCAGCAGTGGCGCGACAGGAGGTAGGGTAAGGCACACTGAAGCTTTCTTT.

There are a few counts of this clone. The chain uses TRBV4-1 and TRBJ1-1; D remains ambiguous. Trimming cost V 0 bases and J 10 bases, with 12 bases left between them. The length of the CDR3 is 13 residues. CDR1 and CDR2 from the germline V gene are MGHRA and YSYEKL. This CDR3 is CASSQDMHIRAFF. CDR3 nucleotides: TGCGCCAGCAGCCAAGATATGCACATCAGAGCTTTCTTT.

The V gene is TRBV5-1, the J gene TRBJ1-1; 12 bases fit TRBD1. J gave up 8 bases and V 3 bases, and 2 bases lay outside the gene matches. Looked up from germline, CDR1 is SGHRS and CDR2 is YFSETQ. CDR3 size: 13 residues. The CDR3 nucleotides are TGCGCCAGCAGCTCGGGGACAGGGGGCGAAGCTTTCTTT. It is translated as CASSSGTGGEAFF. The variable domain in full, completed from reference TRBV5-1 and TRBJ1-1, reads KAGVTQTPRYLIKTRGQQVTLSCSPISGHRSVSWYQQTPGQGLQFLFEYFSETQRNKGNFPGRFSGRQFSNSRSEMNVSTLELGDSALYLCASSSGTGGEAFFGQGTRLTVV.

V usage is TRBV4-1 and J usage is TRBJ2-7, with a possible D match to TRBD2 (6 bases). Trimming shortened V by 6 bases and J by 5 bases, and 14 bases separated the two germline ends. Germline V gives CDR1 MGHRA, CDR2 YSYEKL. CDR3 length equals 13 residues. The CDR3 DNA reads TGCGCCAGCAGAGAAGTGGAGGGAGACGAGCAGTACTTC. Its protein is CASREVEGDEQYF.

The chain is built from TRBV6-5 and TRBJ2-4, with 7 bases aligning to TRBD1. The length of the CDR3 is 13 residues. Germline V gives CDR1 MNHEY, CDR2 SVGAGI. Unmatched junction bases numbered 2, after V lost 2 bases and J lost 7 bases. CDR3 bases: TGTGCCAGCAGTTACGGACAGGAGAACATTCAGTACTTC. It yields the protein CASSYGQENIQYF.

To note about this clone: Other DNA sequences within the sample encode an identical CDR3. This chain links TRBV30 with TRBJ1-5; 9 nucleotides agree with TRBD1. The germline V gene encodes CDR1 GTSNPN and CDR2 SVGIG (reference sequence). CDR3 length equals 14 residues. Losses at the gene ends were 1 base for V and 4 bases for J; bases not matched to a gene: 2. CDR3 protein: CAWSAGQGNQPQHF. The CDR3 coding sequence is TGTGCCTGGAGTGCGGGACAGGGAAATCAGCCCCAGCATTTT.

V usage is TRBV9 and J usage is TRBJ2-1; TRBD2 might be the D (6 bases). Per the germline V gene, CDR1 is SGDLS and CDR2 is YYNGEE. The CDR3 has 16 residues. Trimming removed 3 bases at V and 0 bases at J, with 13 bases between. CDR3 protein: CASSENRDSSYNEQFF. The CDR3 DNA sequence: TGTGCCAGCAGCGAGAACCGGGACTCCTCCTACAATGAGCAGTTCTTC. The variable domain in full, completed from reference TRBV9 and TRBJ2-1, reads DSGVTQTPKHLITATGQRVTLRCSPRSGDLSVYWYQQSLDQGLQFLIQYYNGEERAKGNILERFSAQQFPDLHSELNLSSLELGDSALYFCASSENRDSSYNEQFFGPGTRLTVL.

J is TRBJ1-1 and V is TRBV9, with 9 nucleotides matching TRBD1. CDR1 SGDLS and CDR2 YYNGEE come from the germline V gene. The CDR3 length is 16 residues. V lost 4 bases and J lost 0; bases outside the gene matches: 7. The CDR3 spells CASSPGQGPMNTEAFF. The CDR3 DNA sequence: TGTGCCAGCAGCCCAGGACAGGGGCCTATGAACACTGAAGCTTTCTTT.

This clone was seen a few times. The chain employs TRBV25-1 and TRBJ2-1; 8 nucleotides line up with TRBD2. There are 12 residues in the CDR3. Trimming removed 7 bases from V and 9 bases from J; junction bases left unmatched: 5. CDR1 is MGHDK and CDR2 is SYGVNS in the germline V gene. CDR3: CASIGLAPEQFF. In nucleotides, the CDR3 is TGTGCCAGCATAGGACTAGCTCCTGAGCAGTTCTTC.

The J gene is TRBJ2-7, the V gene TRBV13, with TRBD1 matching over 7 bases. Germline trimming cut 4 bases from V and 3 bases from J; bases unmatched to any gene: 3. The CDR3 runs to 13 residues. The germline V gene encodes CDR1 PRHDT and CDR2 FYEKMQ (reference sequence). The chain's CDR3 is CASSSGQRYEQYF. The DNA for the CDR3 is TGTGCCAGCAGCTCGGGACAGCGCTACGAGCAGTACTTC.

This clone was observed a handful of times. This rearrangement joins TRBV6-5 to TRBJ1-2; 7 nucleotides align to TRBD1. CDR3 length: 14 residues. CDR1 is MNHEY, CDR2 SVGAGI, per germline. Trimming removed 6 bases from V and 4 bases from J; junction bases left unmatched: 8. CDR3 coding DNA: TGTGCCAGCAGCCCTGGAGGGGGCTCCTATGGCTACACCTTC. Its translation is CASSPGGGSYGYTF.

Only one count was recorded for this clone. The genes are TRBV5-8 and TRBJ2-7; D unresolved. Germline V gives CDR1 SGHTS, CDR2 YDEGEE. Trimming removed 4 bases at V and 9 bases at J, with 8 bases between. This CDR3 region has 10 residues. CDR3 nucleotides: TGTGCCAGCAGCCCGGTCGGGCAGTACTTC. Amino acids: CASSPVGQYF.

The gene calls are TRBV21-1 and TRBJ2-1; the DNA was not used to check the table's D call, TRBD2. TRBV21-1 is designated a pseudogene. The CDR3 runs to 17 residues. Here the CDR3 reads CASSKRREGQVGNEQFF. CDR3 nucleotide sequence: TGTGCCAGCAGCAAAAGGCGGGAGGGTCAGGTGGGCAATGAGCAGTTCTTC.

The chain uses TRBV29-1 and TRBJ2-7; maybe TRBD1 (5 bases). The CDR3 covers 12 residues. V was clipped by 4 bases and J by 0 bases, with 7 bases between them. Looked up from germline, CDR1 is SQVTM and CDR2 is ANQGSEA. The CDR3 spells CSVATGSYEQYF. The DNA for the CDR3 is TGCAGCGTTGCTACAGGCTCCTACGAGCAGTACTTC.

The CDR3 DNA is TGTGCCAGCAGCTTGGTTTTTAGCGGGGGGATCGGGCAGTTCTTC. This encodes CASSLVFSGGIGQFF. The chain joins TRBV5-5 to TRBJ2-1, with TRBD2 matching over 10 bases. Germline CDR1 is SGHKS and CDR2 is YYEKEE (reference sequence). Trimming took 0 bases from V and 12 from J; bases not matched to a gene: 9. CDR3 length: 15 amino acids.

This chain joins TRBV4-3 and TRBJ2-5, with D perhaps matching TRBD2 (6 bases). From germline, CDR1 is LGHNA and CDR2 YSLEER. The CDR3 contains 14 residues. V lost 5 bases to trimming and J lost 9 bases, with 19 bases between them. DNA for the CDR3: TGCGCCAGCAGCGCCCGGGACTCCCGTGAGGCCCAGTACTTC. This codes for CASSARDSREAQYF.

The rearrangement joins TRBV5-1 to TRBJ2-7; D unresolved. The ends were cut back, 0 bases at V and 6 bases at J, with 16 bases in the middle. CDR1 and CDR2 (germline): SGHRS, YFSETQ. The CDR3 has 15 residues. In nucleotides, the CDR3 is TGCGCCAGCAGCTTGGGAGGAACATCTAGTCCCGAGCAGTACTTC. Its translation is CASSLGGTSSPEQYF.

The chain uses TRBV5-4 and TRBJ2-1; 7 bases map to TRBD1. With V trimmed by 0 bases and J by 12 bases, 6 bases remained unmatched. The CDR3 is 13 residues long. Germline CDR1 SGHNT, CDR2 YYREEE (reference sequence). CDR3 bases: TGTGCCAGCAGCTTGGGGACAGGCCATGGGCAGTTCTTC. Protein: CASSLGTGHGQFF.

This clone was observed once. The rearrangement links TRBV4-2 to TRBJ2-7; weak D call: TRBD1 (6 bases). V was shortened by 2 bases and J by 5 bases, with 13 bases between the two germline ends. CDR3 size: 14 residues. CDR1 is LGHNA, CDR2 YNFKEQ, per germline. The CDR3 here is CASSQTPGANEQYF. CDR3 DNA: TGTGCCAGCAGCCAAACCCCAGGGGCGAACGAGCAGTACTTC.

The chain recombines TRBV7-7 with TRBJ2-5, with 7 positions matching TRBD1. Looked up from germline, CDR1 is SSHAT and CDR2 is FNYEAQ (reference sequence). The CDR3 has 14 residues. V lost 4 bases, J lost 2 bases, and 4 bases stayed unmatched. The CDR3 DNA reads as TGTGCCAGCAGCTATGGACAGGAACAAGAGACCCAGTACTTC. It specifies CASSYGQEQETQYF.

The CDR3 DNA follows: TGCGCCAGCACCGCAGCAGGTTTGGGTGGCTACACCTTC. It yields the protein CASTAAGLGGYTF. The chain employs TRBV10-2 and TRBJ1-2; D remains unclear. The CDR3 consists of 13 residues. Germline V lookup: CDR1 WSHSY, CDR2 SAAADI. The V end lost 7 bases, the J end lost 7 bases, and 16 bases lay between the germline ends.

The chain employs TRBV7-9 and TRBJ1-2; D ambiguous. The CDR3 runs to 11 residues. Germline-derived CDR1 and CDR2 are SEHNR and FQNEAQ (reference sequence). The ends were cut back, 4 bases at V and 12 bases at J, with 12 bases in the middle. CDR3 sequence (DNA): TGTGCCAGCAGCTCGGGGTCACTGGACACCTTC. Amino acid sequence: CASSSGSLDTF.

V and J are TRBV10-3 and TRBJ2-7, with 10 bases lining up with TRBD1. Looked up from germline, CDR1 is ENHRY and CDR2 is SYGVKD. V was clipped by 2 bases and J by 2 bases; unmatched bases: 3. The CDR3 is made up of 15 amino acids. The CDR3: CAISEGTGAAYEQYF. The CDR3 DNA is TGTGCCATCAGTGAGGGGACAGGGGCAGCCTACGAGCAGTACTTC.